This record concerns one T cell receptor beta chain sequence. This CDR3 is built from 12 residues. CDR1 is MNHEY, CDR2 SVGAGI, per germline. V was trimmed by 2 bases and J by 5 bases, leaving 4 bases between them. The assay was immunoSEQ multiplex PCR, and TCRdb's table has in-frame clones only and misses some. Here the sample spans roughly 98,000 clones, 80% to 95% being singletons. This specimen comes from a study of control samples from healthy donors and cancer patients. The clonotype comes from a man aged 18 to 30 in good health. The chain couples TRBV6-5 to TRBJ2-1; D is undetermined. What was sequenced was blood. This chain's CDR3 is CASSYANNEQFF. CDR3 coding DNA: TGTGCCAGCAGTTACGCGAACAATGAGCAGTTCTTC.